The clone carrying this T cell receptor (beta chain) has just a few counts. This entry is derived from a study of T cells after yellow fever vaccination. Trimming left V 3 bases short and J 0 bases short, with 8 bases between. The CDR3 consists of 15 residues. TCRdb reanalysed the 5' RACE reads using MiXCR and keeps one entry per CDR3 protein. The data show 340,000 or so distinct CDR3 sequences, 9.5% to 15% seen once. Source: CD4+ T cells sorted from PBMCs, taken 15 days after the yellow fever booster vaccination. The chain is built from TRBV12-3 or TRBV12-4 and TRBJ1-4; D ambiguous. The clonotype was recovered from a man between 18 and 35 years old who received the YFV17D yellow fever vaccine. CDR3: CASSLGFATNEKLFF. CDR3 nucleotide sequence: TGTGCCAGCAGTTTGGGCTTTGCAACTAATGAAAAACTGTTTTTT.